Listed below are T cell receptor beta chains from one sample, sequenced in a study of blood T cell repertoires in COVID-19. The protocol was immunoSEQ multiplex PCR, while the TCRdb copy is restricted to in-frame clones and leaves out a portion. The table has about 180,000 clones, roughly 87% seen once. The sample was PBMCs or T cells enriched from blood (not recorded which). The receptor source for this set is a woman aged 40-49 years with acute COVID-19. Each CDR3 is given with its conserved first and last residue. D genes are given only for firm matches. Clone size appears in some rows only: once, few, many, or a class for an expanded clone.

j_call	v_call	clone_size	d_call	cdr3_aa	cdr3_nt
TRBJ2-7	TRBV19	NA	TRBD2	CASSLSVGLADSYEQYF	TGTGCCAGTAGTTTATCCGTAGGACTAGCGGACTCCTACGAGCAGTACTTC
TRBJ1-1	TRBV6-5	once	NA	CASSQRGRALWAFF	TGTGCCAGCAGTCAAAGGGGTCGGGCTCTGTGGGCTTTCTTT
TRBJ2-5	TRBV5-1	once	NA	CASSLAWSSRSETQYF	TGCGCCAGCAGCTTGGCCTGGTCGTCTAGGAGCGAGACCCAGTACTTC
TRBJ1-1	TRBV5-8	NA	TRBD1	CASSRRDRGTNTEAFF	TGTGCCAGCAGCCGACGGGACAGGGGAACGAACACTGAAGCTTTCTTT
TRBJ1-2	TRBV7-9	NA	NA	CASSLDARGIYGYTF	TGTGCCAGCAGCTTAGATGCCAGGGGAATCTATGGCTACACCTTC
TRBJ2-2	TRBV5-5	NA	TRBD2	CASSLARVAGSGTGELFF	TGTGCCAGCAGCTTGGCCCGAGTAGCGGGGTCGGGCACCGGGGAGCTGTTTTTT
TRBJ1-2	TRBV5-4	NA	NA	CASSLGDSSDDYGYTF	TGTGCCAGCAGCTTGGGGGACTCATCGGATGACTATGGCTACACCTTC
TRBJ2-7	TRBV6-5	NA	TRBD1	CALVDRSSYEQYF	TGTGCACTCGTGGACAGGAGCTCCTACGAGCAGTACTTC
TRBJ1-2	TRBV9	NA	TRBD1	CASSGWDRDNYGYTF	TGTGCCAGCAGCGGCTGGGACAGGGACAATTATGGCTACACCTTC
TRBJ2-7	TRBV5-1	NA	TRBD1	CASRPDRVRWEQYF	TGCGCCAGCAGACCGGACAGGGTAAGGTGGGAGCAGTACTTC
TRBJ2-5	TRBV4-2	NA	TRBD2	CASSQDAGGPQTQYF	TGTGCCAGCAGCCAAGATGCGGGGGGGCCGCAGACCCAGTACTTC
TRBJ1-4	TRBV25-1	NA	TRBD1	CASAAGTGYEKLFF	TGTGCCAGCGCCGCCGGGACAGGGTATGAAAAACTGTTTTTT
TRBJ1-2	TRBV21-1	NA	NA	CASSVTDRANYGYTF	TGTGCCAGCAGCGTTACGGACAGGGCTAACTATGGCTACACCTTC
TRBJ1-1	TRBV18	NA	TRBD1	CASSPGQGIAFF	TGTGCCAGCTCACCAGGACAGGGTATAGCTTTCTTT
TRBJ1-4	TRBV6-5	NA	NA	CASSQGWGEKLFF	TGTGCCAGCAGTCAGGGGTGGGGTGAAAAACTGTTTTTT
TRBJ1-4	TRBV6-4	NA	TRBD1	CASSDSDREKLPNEKLFF	TGTGCCAGCAGTGACTCCGACAGGGAGAAGCTCCCAAATGAAAAACTGTTTTTT